These 18 T cell receptor beta chains were all obtained from the same sample, sequenced in a study of cytomegalovirus exposure and HLA in healthy donors. PCR involved 60 Vbeta and 13 Jbeta primers. The method was immunoSEQ multiplex PCR; TCRdb's version includes in-frame clones alone and lacks a portion of them. Of roughly 55,000 clones in the sample, over 65% were seen once. The sequencing input was PBMCs. These receptors were taken from a man between 40 and 49 years old in good health and CMV-seropositive.

This clone has a handful of counts. Here the CDR3 reads CASSRQGAKGGYTF. In DNA form, the CDR3 reads TGTGCCAGCAGTCGACAGGGGGCGAAAGGTGGCTACACCTTC. The chain couples TRBV25-1 to TRBJ1-2, with 10 bases lining up with TRBD1. V lost 5 bases, J lost 7 bases, and 7 bases stayed unmatched. The length of the CDR3 is 14 residues. CDR1 is MGHDK and CDR2 is SYGVNS in the germline V gene.

The CDR3 here is CASSLGFSGTGDWYGYTF. The CDR3 coding sequence is TGTGCCAGCAGCTTGGGATTTTCCGGGACAGGGGATTGGTATGGCTACACCTTC. The chain has TRBV5-4 and TRBJ1-2; 10 nucleotides line up with TRBD1. The CDR3 totals 18 residues. Germline trimming cut 0 bases from V and 5 bases from J; bases unmatched to any gene: 13. Germline V gene data show CDR1 as SGHNT and CDR2 as YYREEE (reference sequence).

J is TRBJ2-3 and V is TRBV25-1, with a weak D call TRBD2 (5 bases). V gave up 4 bases and J gave up 1 base, with 12 bases separating them. The CDR3 sequence is 15 residues long. Looked up from germline, CDR1 is MGHDK and CDR2 is SYGVNS. The CDR3 DNA is TGTGCCAGCAGTGCCGGGAAAGCACGCACAGATACGCAGTATTTT. Its protein product is CASSAGKARTDTQYF.

Only a few counts were recorded for this clone. The chain recombines TRBV7-2 with TRBJ2-5; D remains unclear. Germline V CDR1 and CDR2: SGHTA, FQGNSA. V lost 5 bases and J 0 bases, leaving 7 bases between the germline ends. The CDR3 has 13 residues. The CDR3 is CASSLSYQETQYF. Here the CDR3 DNA reads TGTGCCAGCAGCCTGTCCTACCAAGAGACCCAGTACTTC. Together with reference TRBV7-2 and TRBJ2-5, the CDR3 gives the full variable domain: GAGVSQSPSNKVTEKGKDVELRCDPISGHTALYWYRQSLGQGLEFLIYFQGNSAPDKSGLPSDRFSAERTGGSVSTLTIQRTQQEDSAVYLCASSLSYQETQYFGPGTRLLVL.

The sample holds a few counts of this clone. V gene TRBV5-6 combines with J gene TRBJ1-6, with TRBD1 as a possible D gene (6 bases). Germline CDR1 is SGHDT and CDR2 is YYEEEE. Trimming took off 2 bases at V and 9 bases at J, with 12 bases between the two ends. This CDR3 spans 14 amino acids. Written as DNA, the CDR3 is TGTGCCAGCAGCTTAGACAGGAGACCTTCACCCCTCCACTTT. This translates into CASSLDRRPSPLHF. Looking up the rest from reference TRBV5-6 and TRBJ1-6 gives the full variable domain: DAGVTQSPTHLIKTRGQQVTLRCSPKSGHDTVSWYQQALGQGPQFIFQYYEEEERQRGNFPDRFSGHQFPNYSSELNVNALLLGDSALYLCASSLDRRPSPLHFGNGTRLTVT.

V usage is TRBV9 and J usage is TRBJ1-1, with 11 bases fitting TRBD1. The V gene end was trimmed by 0 bases and the J gene end by 8 bases; junction bases not matched to a gene: 3. Germline CDR1 and CDR2: SGDLS and YYNGEE. There are 14 residues in the CDR3. The CDR3 region has the DNA TGTGCCAGCAGCGTAGTGGACAGGGGGCAAGAAGCTTTCTTT. This sequence encodes CASSVVDRGQEAFF.

The CDR3 DNA reads as TGTGCCAGCAGCCCAGACAGGGGTGATTCACCCCTCCACTTT. Its translation: CASSPDRGDSPLHF. J is TRBJ1-6 and V is TRBV7-2; TRBD1 matches 8 bases. Unmatched junction bases numbered 5, after V lost 5 bases and J lost 8 bases. Germline CDR1 is SGHTA and CDR2 is FQGNSA. The CDR3 is 14 residues long. Looking up the rest from reference TRBV7-2 and TRBJ1-6 gives the full variable domain: GAGVSQSPSNKVTEKGKDVELRCDPISGHTALYWYRQSLGQGLEFLIYFQGNSAPDKSGLPSDRFSAERTGGSVSTLTIQRTQQEDSAVYLCASSPDRGDSPLHFGNGTRLTVT.

The rearrangement uses TRBV7-9 and TRBJ2-1, with 9 bases fitting TRBD2. This CDR3 spans 14 amino acids. In germline, CDR1 is SEHNR, CDR2 FQNEAQ (reference sequence). Unmatched junction bases numbered 9, after V lost 5 bases and J lost 10 bases. CDR3: CASSNPASGEEQFF. Here the CDR3 DNA reads TGTGCCAGCAGCAACCCCGCTAGCGGGGAGGAGCAGTTCTTC.

This rearrangement joins TRBV14 to TRBJ2-5, with D possibly being TRBD1 (5 bases). The CDR3 totals 13 residues. Trimming took 6 bases from V and 3 from J, leaving 11 bases between them. Germline V gene lookup returns CDR1 SGHDN and CDR2 FVKESK. The CDR3 DNA sequence: TGTGCCAGCAGTCGCTCCAGGGAAGAGACCCAGTACTTC. This codes for CASSRSREETQYF.

The gene calls are TRBV11-2 and TRBJ1-3; D is undetermined. The germline CDR1 and CDR2 sequences are SGHAT and FQNNGV. The CDR3 consists of 16 residues. V lost 0 bases and J lost 0, with 9 bases in between. The CDR3 DNA reads TGTGCCAGCAGCTTAGATCCCGGTCTCTCTGGAAACACCATATATTTT. Protein product: CASSLDPGLSGNTIYF.

The genes are TRBV18 and TRBJ2-5; D possibly corresponds to TRBD2 (6 bases). CDR3 length: 13 amino acids. With 4 bases removed from V and 1 base from J, the gap between germline ends came to 7 bases. Germline assignment: CDR1 KGHSH and CDR2 LQKENI. The DNA of the CDR3 is TGTGCCAGCTCACGGGAGGTCCAAGAGACCCAGTACTTC. Its protein is CASSREVQETQYF.

The rearrangement joins TRBV5-1 to TRBJ1-3; D uncertain. Germline lookup yields CDR1 SGHRS and CDR2 YFSETQ. The CDR3 runs 17 residues. Trimming took 4 bases from V and 0 from J, leaving 17 bases between them. The CDR3 sequence: CASSQTLQSLSGNTIYF. The CDR3, as DNA: TGCGCCAGCAGCCAAACGTTACAGTCTCTCTCTGGAAACACCATATATTTT.

The chain couples TRBV29-1 to TRBJ1-2, with 11 bases identical to TRBD1. After removal of 4 bases from V and 6 bases from J, the junction contained 4 bases not matched to a gene. The CDR3 runs 13 residues. CDR1 is SQVTM and CDR2 is ANQGSEA in the germline V gene. CDR3 protein: CSVVGQGDDGYTF. The CDR3 nucleotides are TGCAGCGTTGTGGGACAGGGGGATGATGGCTACACCTTC.

The chain recombines TRBV7-2 with TRBJ2-7, with a possible D match to TRBD2 (5 bases). The CDR3 consists of 11 residues. Trimming pared 5 bases from V and 3 bases from J, leaving 5 bases between. The germline V gene has CDR1 SGHTA and CDR2 FQGNSA. CDR3 DNA: TGTGCCAGCAGCGGACTCTACGAGCAGTACTTC. Translating it yields CASSGLYEQYF.

The rearrangement links TRBV7-7 to TRBJ2-1, with TRBD2 matching 10 bases. V dropped 0 bases and J dropped 5; count of bases not matched to a gene: 7. The CDR3 spans 17 residues. Germline-derived CDR1 and CDR2 are SSHAT and FNYEAQ (reference sequence). The CDR3 region has the DNA TGTGCCAGCAGCTTAGCAGGGAGCGGGGGGGCCCACAATGAGCAGTTCTTC. Its translation is CASSLAGSGGAHNEQFF.

The V call is TRBV30, the J call TRBJ2-7; 10 positions match TRBD1. V lost 2 bases and J lost 1; bases outside the gene matches: 17. Germline V CDR1 and CDR2: GTSNPN, SVGIG (reference sequence). The CDR3 extends over 19 amino acids. The CDR3 region is CAWSPNRDRGIVRSYEQYF. In nucleotides, the CDR3 is TGTGCCTGGAGTCCCAACCGGGACAGGGGCATAGTAAGGTCCTACGAGCAGTACTTC.

V is TRBV11-2 and J is TRBJ1-2; the D is unclear. Trimming left V 4 bases short and J 4 bases short, with 13 bases between. The germline gives CDR1 SGHAT, CDR2 FQNNGV. The CDR3 is 14 residues long. CDR3 amino acids: CASSWIGDLYGYTF. The CDR3, as DNA: TGTGCCAGCAGCTGGATCGGGGATCTCTATGGCTACACCTTC.

V and J are TRBV5-6 and TRBJ2-5, with TRBD1 as a possible D gene (6 bases). This CDR3 comprises 16 residues. Per the germline V gene, CDR1 is SGHDT and CDR2 is YYEEEE. V dropped 4 bases and J dropped 0 bases, with 16 bases sitting between them. CDR3 DNA: TGTGCCAGCAGCCCCCCCGGACAGATATACCAAGAGACCCAGTACTTC. Its protein is CASSPPGQIYQETQYF.